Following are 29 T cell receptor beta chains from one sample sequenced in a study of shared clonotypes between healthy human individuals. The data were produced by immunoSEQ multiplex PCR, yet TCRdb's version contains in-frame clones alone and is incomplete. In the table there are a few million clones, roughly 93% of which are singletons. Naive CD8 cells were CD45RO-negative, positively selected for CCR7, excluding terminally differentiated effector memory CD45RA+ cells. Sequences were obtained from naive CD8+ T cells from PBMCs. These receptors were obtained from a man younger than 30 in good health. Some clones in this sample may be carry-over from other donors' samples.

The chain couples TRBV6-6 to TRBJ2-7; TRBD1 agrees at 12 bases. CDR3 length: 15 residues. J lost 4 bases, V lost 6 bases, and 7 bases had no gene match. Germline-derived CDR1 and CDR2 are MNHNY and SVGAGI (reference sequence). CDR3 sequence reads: CASRPGTGGLYEQYF. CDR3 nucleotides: TGTGCCAGCAGGCCCGGGACAGGGGGCTTGTACGAGCAGTACTTC.

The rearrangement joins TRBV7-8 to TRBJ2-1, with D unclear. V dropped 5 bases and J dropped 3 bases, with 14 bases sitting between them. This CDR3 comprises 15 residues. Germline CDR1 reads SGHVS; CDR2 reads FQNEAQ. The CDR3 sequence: CASSPSTTNYNEQFF. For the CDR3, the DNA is TGTGCCAGCAGCCCCTCCACAACTAACTACAATGAGCAGTTCTTC. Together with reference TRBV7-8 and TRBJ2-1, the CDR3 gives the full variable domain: GAGVSQSPRYKVAKRGQDVALRCDPISGHVSLFWYQQALGQGPEFLTYFQNEAQLDKSGLPSDRFFAERPEGSVSTLKIQRTQQEDSAVYLCASSPSTTNYNEQFFGPGTRLTVL.

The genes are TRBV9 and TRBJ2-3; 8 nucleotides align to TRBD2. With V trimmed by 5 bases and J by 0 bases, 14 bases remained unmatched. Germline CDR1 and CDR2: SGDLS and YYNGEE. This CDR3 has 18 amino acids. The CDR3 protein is CASSFSGASGSSTDTQYF. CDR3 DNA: TGTGCCAGCAGTTTCTCGGGGGCTAGCGGGTCTAGCACAGATACGCAGTATTTT.

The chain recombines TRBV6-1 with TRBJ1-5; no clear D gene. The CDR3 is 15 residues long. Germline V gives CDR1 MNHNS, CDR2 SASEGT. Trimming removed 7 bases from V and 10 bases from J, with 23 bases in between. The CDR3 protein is CASISSDPSLGPQHF. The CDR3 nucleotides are TGTGCCAGCATCAGCTCAGATCCATCACTTGGACCCCAGCATTTT.

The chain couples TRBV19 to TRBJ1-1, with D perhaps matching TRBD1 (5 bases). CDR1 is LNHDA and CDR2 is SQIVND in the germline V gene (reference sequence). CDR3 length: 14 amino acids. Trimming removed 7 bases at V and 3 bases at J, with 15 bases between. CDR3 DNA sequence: TGTGCCAGTATATTGGGGGGACCCCACACTGAAGCTTTCTTT. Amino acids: CASILGGPHTEAFF.

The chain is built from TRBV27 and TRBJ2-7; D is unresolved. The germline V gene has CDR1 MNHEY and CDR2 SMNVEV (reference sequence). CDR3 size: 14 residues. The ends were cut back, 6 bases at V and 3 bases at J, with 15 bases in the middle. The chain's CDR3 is CASRILGSDYEQYF. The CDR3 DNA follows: TGTGCCAGCAGGATTTTGGGGTCCGACTACGAGCAGTACTTC.

The DNA for the CDR3 is TGTGCCAGCATCAAAGGGGTTAGCACAGATACGCAGTATTTT. It specifies CASIKGVSTDTQYF. V and J are TRBV28 and TRBJ2-3, with D possibly being TRBD1 (5 bases). The CDR3 length is 14 residues. The germline gives CDR1 MDHEN, CDR2 SYDVKM. V was cut by 7 bases and J by 0 bases, with 11 bases left in between.

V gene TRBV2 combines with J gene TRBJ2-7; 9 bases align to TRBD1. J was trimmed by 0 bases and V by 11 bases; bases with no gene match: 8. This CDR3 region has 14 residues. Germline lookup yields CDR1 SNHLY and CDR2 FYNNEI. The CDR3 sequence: CAQILDRGSYEQYF. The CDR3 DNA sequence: TGTGCCCAGATCCTGGACAGGGGCTCCTACGAGCAGTACTTC.

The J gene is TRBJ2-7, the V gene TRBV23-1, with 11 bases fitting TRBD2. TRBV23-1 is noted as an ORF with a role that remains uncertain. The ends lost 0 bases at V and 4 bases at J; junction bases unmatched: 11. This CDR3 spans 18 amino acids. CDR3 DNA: TGCGCCAGCAGTCAATCGTCCCCACTAGCGGGAGTGGTATACGAGCAGTACTTC. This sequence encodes CASSQSSPLAGVVYEQYF.

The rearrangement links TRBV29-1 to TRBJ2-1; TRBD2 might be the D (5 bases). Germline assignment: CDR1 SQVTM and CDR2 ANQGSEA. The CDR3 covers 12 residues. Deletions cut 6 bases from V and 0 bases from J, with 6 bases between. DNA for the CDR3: TGCAGCGTGGGGAGCTCCTACAATGAGCAGTTCTTC. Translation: CSVGSSYNEQFF.

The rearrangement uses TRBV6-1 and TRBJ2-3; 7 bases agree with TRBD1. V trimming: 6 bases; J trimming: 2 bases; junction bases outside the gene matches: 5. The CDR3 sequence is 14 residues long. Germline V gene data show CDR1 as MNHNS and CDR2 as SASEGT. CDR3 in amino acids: CASRERGLTDTQYF. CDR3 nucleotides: TGTGCCAGCAGGGAAAGGGGGCTCACAGATACGCAGTATTTT.

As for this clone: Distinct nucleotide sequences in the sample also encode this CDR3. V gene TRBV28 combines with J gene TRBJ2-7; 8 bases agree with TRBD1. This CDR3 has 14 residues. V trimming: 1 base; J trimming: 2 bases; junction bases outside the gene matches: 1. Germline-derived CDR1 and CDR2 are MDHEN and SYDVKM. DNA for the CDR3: TGTGCCAGCAGTTTATTACAGGGGGCCTACGAGCAGTACTTC. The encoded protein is CASSLLQGAYEQYF.

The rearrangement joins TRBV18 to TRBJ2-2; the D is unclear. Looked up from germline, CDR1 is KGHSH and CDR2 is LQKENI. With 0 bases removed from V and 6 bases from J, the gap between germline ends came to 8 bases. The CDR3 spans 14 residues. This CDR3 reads CASSPPHSAGELFF. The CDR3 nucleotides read TGTGCCAGCTCACCACCTCACTCCGCCGGGGAGCTGTTTTTT.

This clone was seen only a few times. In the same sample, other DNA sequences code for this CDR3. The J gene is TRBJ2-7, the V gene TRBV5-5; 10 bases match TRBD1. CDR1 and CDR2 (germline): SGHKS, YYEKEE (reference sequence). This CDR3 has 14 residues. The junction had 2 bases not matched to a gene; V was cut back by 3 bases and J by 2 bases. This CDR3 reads CASSSGTGAYEQYF. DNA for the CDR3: TGTGCCAGCAGCTCCGGGACAGGGGCCTACGAGCAGTACTTC.

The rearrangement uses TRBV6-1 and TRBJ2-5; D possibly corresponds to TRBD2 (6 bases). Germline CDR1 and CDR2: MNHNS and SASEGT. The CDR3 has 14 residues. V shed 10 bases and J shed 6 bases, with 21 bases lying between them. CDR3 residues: CATTSGEYRQTQYF. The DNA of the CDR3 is TGTGCCACCACCTCGGGAGAATACCGGCAGACCCAGTACTTC.

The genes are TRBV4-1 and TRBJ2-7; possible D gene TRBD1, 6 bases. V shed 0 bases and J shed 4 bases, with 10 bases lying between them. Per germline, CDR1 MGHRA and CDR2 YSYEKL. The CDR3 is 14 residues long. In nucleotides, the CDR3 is TGCGCCAGCAGCCAAGAAGGCAGGGGTTACGAGCAGTACTTC. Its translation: CASSQEGRGYEQYF.

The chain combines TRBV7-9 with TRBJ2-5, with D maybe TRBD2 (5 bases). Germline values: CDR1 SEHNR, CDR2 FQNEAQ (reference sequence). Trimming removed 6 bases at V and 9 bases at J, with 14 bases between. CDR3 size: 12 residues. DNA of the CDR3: TGTGCCAGCAGTTCCGACTATCCGGCCCAGTACTTC. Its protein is CASSSDYPAQYF. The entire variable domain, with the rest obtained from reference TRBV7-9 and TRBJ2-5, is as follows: DTGVSQNPRHKITKRGQNVTFRCDPISEHNRLYWYRQTLGQGPEFLTYFQNEAQLEKSRLLSDRFSAERPKGSFSTLEIQRTEQGDSAMYLCASSSDYPAQYFGPGTRLLVL.

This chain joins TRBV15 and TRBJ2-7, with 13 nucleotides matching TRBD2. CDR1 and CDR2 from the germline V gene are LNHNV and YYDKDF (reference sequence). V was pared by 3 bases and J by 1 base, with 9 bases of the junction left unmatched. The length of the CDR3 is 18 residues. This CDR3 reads CATSSRGTSGISSYEQYF. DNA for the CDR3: TGTGCCACCAGCAGTAGGGGGACTAGCGGGATATCGTCCTACGAGCAGTACTTC.

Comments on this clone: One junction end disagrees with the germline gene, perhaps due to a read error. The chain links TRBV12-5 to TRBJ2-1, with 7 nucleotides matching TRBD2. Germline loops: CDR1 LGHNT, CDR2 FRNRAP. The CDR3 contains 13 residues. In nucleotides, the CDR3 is TGTGCTAGTGGTCGACTAGCCTATAATGAGCAGTTCTTC. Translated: CASGRLAYNEQFF.

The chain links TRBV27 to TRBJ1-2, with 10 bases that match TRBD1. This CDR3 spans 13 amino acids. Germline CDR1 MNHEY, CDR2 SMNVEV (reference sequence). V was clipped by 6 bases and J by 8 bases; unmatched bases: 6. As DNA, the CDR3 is TGTGCCAGCAGGGACAGGGGGGAGGGCGGCTACACCTTC. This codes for CASRDRGEGGYTF.

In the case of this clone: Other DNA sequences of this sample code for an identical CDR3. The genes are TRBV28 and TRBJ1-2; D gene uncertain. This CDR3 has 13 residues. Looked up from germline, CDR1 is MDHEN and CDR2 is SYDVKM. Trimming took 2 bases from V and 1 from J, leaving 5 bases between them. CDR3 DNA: TGTGCCAGCAGTTTAGGCCGTAACTATGGCTACACCTTC. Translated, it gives CASSLGRNYGYTF.

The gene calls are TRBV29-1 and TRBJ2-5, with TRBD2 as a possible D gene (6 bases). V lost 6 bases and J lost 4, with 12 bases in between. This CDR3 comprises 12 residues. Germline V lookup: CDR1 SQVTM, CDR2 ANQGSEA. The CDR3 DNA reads TGCAGCGTCTACTTGGAGGGAGAGACCCAGTACTTC. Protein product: CSVYLEGETQYF.

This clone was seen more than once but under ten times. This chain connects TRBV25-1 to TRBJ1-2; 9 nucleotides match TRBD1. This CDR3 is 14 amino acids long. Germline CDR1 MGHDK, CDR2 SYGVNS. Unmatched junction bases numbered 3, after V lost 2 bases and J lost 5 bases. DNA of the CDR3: TGTGCCAGCAGTGAACCCGGGACAGGGTATGGCTACACCTTC. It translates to CASSEPGTGYGYTF.

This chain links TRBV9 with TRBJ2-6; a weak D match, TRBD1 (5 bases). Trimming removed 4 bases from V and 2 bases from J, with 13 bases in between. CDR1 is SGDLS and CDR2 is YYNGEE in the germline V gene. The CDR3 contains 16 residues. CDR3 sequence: CASSLNQGTGANVLTF. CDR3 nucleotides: TGTGCCAGCAGCTTAAACCAGGGAACTGGGGCCAACGTCCTGACTTTC.

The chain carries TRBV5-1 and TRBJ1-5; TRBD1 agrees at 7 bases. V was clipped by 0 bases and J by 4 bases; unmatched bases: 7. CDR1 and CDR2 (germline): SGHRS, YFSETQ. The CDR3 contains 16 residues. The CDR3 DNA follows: TGCGCCAGCAGCTTGGGGGACAGTCCGGATAATCAGCCCCAGCATTTT. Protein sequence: CASSLGDSPDNQPQHF.

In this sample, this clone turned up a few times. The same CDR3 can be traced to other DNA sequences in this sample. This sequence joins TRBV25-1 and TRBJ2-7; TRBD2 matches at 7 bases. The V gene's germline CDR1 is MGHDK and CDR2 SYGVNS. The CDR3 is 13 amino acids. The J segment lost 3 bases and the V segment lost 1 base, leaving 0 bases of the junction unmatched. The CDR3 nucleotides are TGTGCCAGCAGTGAATCGGGGGGCTACGAGCAGTACTTC. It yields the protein CASSESGGYEQYF.

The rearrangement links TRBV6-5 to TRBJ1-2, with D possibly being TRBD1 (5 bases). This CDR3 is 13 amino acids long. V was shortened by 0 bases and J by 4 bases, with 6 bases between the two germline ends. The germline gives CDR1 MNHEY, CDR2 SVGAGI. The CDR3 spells CASSYSQGYGYTF. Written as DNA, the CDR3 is TGTGCCAGCAGTTACTCGCAGGGCTATGGCTACACCTTC.

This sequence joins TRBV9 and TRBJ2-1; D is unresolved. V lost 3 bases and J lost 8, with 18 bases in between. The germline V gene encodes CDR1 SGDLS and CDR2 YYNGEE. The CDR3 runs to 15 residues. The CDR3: CASSGSPEGRYEQFF. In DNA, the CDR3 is TGTGCCAGCAGCGGGTCGCCCGAAGGCCGGTATGAGCAGTTCTTC.

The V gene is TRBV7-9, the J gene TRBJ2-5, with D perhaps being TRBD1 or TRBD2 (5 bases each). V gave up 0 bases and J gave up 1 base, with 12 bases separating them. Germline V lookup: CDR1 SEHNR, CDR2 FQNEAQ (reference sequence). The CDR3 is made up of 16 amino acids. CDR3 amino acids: CASSLALAGLQETQYF. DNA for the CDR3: TGTGCCAGCAGCTTAGCCCTAGCAGGGCTCCAAGAGACCCAGTACTTC.